Here is one TCR beta chain with its context. Looked up from germline, CDR1 is MDHEN and CDR2 is SYDVKM. The CDR3 spans 11 residues. The V and J ends lost 4 bases and 4 bases respectively, with 5 bases between them. As processed by the authors: Reference gene primer amplification gave nucleated cell count estimates. Measured with immunoSEQ multiplex PCR; TCRdb has only the in-frame clones, and not every one. V and J calls and clone size are given by that table; D and trimming were obtained from the DNA. The data contain about 76,000 clones, 88% of them singletons. This entry is derived from a study of blood T cell repertoires in COVID-19. Study details: The study drew acute and convalescent COVID-19 samples from the United States, Italy and Spain. Sample material is recorded as cDNA or gDNA derived from T cells, B-cell-depleted T cells, or PBMCs.

The sequence was collected from a man in his forties or fifties with active COVID-19. Sequenced input: peripheral blood. The genes are TRBV28 and TRBJ2-7, with D uncertain. CDR3 in DNA: TGTGCCAGCAGTTCCCTTTACGAGCAGTACTTC. The encoded protein is CASSSLYEQYF.